This T cell receptor beta chain was profiled in a study of T cell responses to AZD1222 COVID-19 vaccine. Study context: Recipients boosted at about 4 weeks or about 12 weeks are pooled.

On this clone itself: The antigen remains unidentified.

Study conclusions and caveats: A rise in Spike-specific TCR breadth and depth followed two AZD1222 doses. Baseline antibody screening turned up just six seropositive AZD1222 recipients. The donor group comprised mostly white British people and more females; the analysis possibly underestimated clonal diversity.

The assay was immunoSEQ multiplex PCR, and TCRdb's table has in-frame clones only and misses some. The sample includes just over 80,000 clones, over 80% seen only once; the top ten take less than 7.5%. The origin of this receptor is an adult in good health. The sequences come from peripheral blood, collected on day 0 of AZD1222 vaccination.

As DNA, the CDR3 is TGTGCCGGGGGACTCGGACAGGGGGCTAGCAATGGCTACACCTTC. Protein: CAGGLGQGASNGYTF. The chain couples TRBV2 to TRBJ1-2; 11 nucleotides line up with TRBD1. The CDR3 is 15 residues long. CDR1 is SNHLY and CDR2 is FYNNEI in the germline V gene. Trimming took 11 bases from V and 6 from J; bases not matched to a gene: 14.